This T cell receptor beta chain was observed in a study of blood T cell repertoires in COVID-19. The table lists this clone with a count of one. CDR1 MNHEY and CDR2 SMNVEV come from the germline V gene (reference sequence). The V and J ends lost 1 base and 7 bases respectively, with 10 bases between them. The CDR3 is 14 amino acids. Data came from immunoSEQ multiplex PCR; TCRdb stores just in-frame clones and leaves some out. The sample includes 310,000 or so clones, 83% seen only once; the top ten take about 1.2%. The chain is built from TRBV27 and TRBJ1-4, with D perhaps matching TRBD1 (5 bases). This receptor was identified in a woman aged 45-60 years with acute or convalescent COVID-19. The sequencing sample was made of peripheral blood. The CDR3 sequence: CASSLFRDSEKLFF. In nucleotides, the CDR3 is TGTGCCAGCAGTTTATTCAGGGACTCTGAAAAACTGTTTTTT.